These 22 T cell receptor beta chains were all obtained from the same sample, sequenced in a study of T cells expressing NK-cell markers. TCRdb re-called the 5' RACE reads; one entry per CDR3 protein, DNA not given. The ten most abundant clones cover under 0.5% of a sample with more than 250,000 distinct CDR3 sequences. The sequenced material came from blood T cells: a sorted CD56 or NKG2C T cell subset, CD4+ or CD8+ T cells, or bulk PBMC T cells (not recorded which). The source is a man aged 18 to 30 in good health.

The V call is TRBV10-3, the J call TRBJ1-1; TCRdb reports TRBD1, a call that lacks DNA to check it against. There are 15 residues in the CDR3. Germline CDR1 is ENHRY and CDR2 is SYGVKD. CDR3 in amino acids: CAIKRGGAVNTEAFF.

This rearrangement joins TRBV6-5 to TRBJ2-1. The V gene's germline CDR1 is MNHEY and CDR2 SVGAGI. This CDR3 has 13 residues. The CDR3 region is CASCRLLDREQFF.

The rearrangement joins TRBV6-1 to TRBJ2-7; checking the TCRdb D call of TRBD1 is not possible without DNA. The V gene's germline CDR1 is MNHNS and CDR2 SASEGT. CDR3 size: 15 residues. Here the CDR3 reads CASRPLGGVVYEQYF.

This CDR3 reads CSVDPTGGANVLTF. The rearrangement links TRBV29-1 to TRBJ2-6. CDR3 size: 14 residues. Germline V lookup: CDR1 SQVTM, CDR2 ANQGSEA.

The chain recombines TRBV5-1 with TRBJ2-5; TCRdb's D gene call, TRBD1, goes unchecked for lack of DNA. This CDR3 spans 15 amino acids. The germline V gene has CDR1 SGHRS and CDR2 YFSETQ. The CDR3 here is CASSPPGTAQETQYF.

The chain has TRBV4-2 and TRBJ2-7. This CDR3 spans 12 amino acids. The germline gives CDR1 LGHNA, CDR2 YNFKEQ. CDR3 amino acids: CASSHPKYEQYF.

CDR3 residues: CATSDLVGSSTDTQYF. This sequence joins TRBV24-1 and TRBJ2-3. The CDR3 length is 16 residues. Germline V gene lookup returns CDR1 KGHDR and CDR2 SFDVKD.

J is TRBJ2-1 and V is TRBV11-2. Per the germline V gene, CDR1 is SGHAT and CDR2 is FQNNGV. There are 12 residues in the CDR3. CDR3 loop: CASSLDMVRQFF.

V usage is TRBV12-3 or TRBV12-4 and J usage is TRBJ2-1. This CDR3 is built from 15 residues. CDR3 amino acids: CASSLGRVTYNEQFF.

This sequence joins TRBV27 and TRBJ2-6. The CDR3 contains 13 residues. Germline V gene data show CDR1 as MNHEY and CDR2 as SMNVEV (reference sequence). CDR3 protein: CASMRPGANVLTF.

CDR3 sequence reads: CASSLAAGPADTQYF. V and J are TRBV5-1 and TRBJ2-3; with no DNA, the TCRdb D assignment of TRBD2 cannot be verified. In germline, CDR1 is SGHRS, CDR2 YFSETQ. The CDR3 is 15 residues long.

CDR3 sequence reads: CASSPTSGRAGTGELFF. The J gene is TRBJ2-2, the V gene TRBV6-2 or TRBV6-3; the TRBD2 assignment by TCRdb is unverifiable without DNA. Germline CDR1 is MNHEY and CDR2 is SVGEGT. The length of the CDR3 is 17 residues.

The chain combines TRBV4-3 with TRBJ1-2. The CDR3 spans 14 residues. CDR1 is LGHNA, CDR2 YSLEER, per germline. CDR3 residues: CASSQEEVPAVYTF.

This chain uses TRBV7-9 with TRBJ2-3; TCRdb designates TRBD2, a call that cannot be tested without DNA. This CDR3 spans 12 amino acids. Germline V gives CDR1 SEHNR, CDR2 FQNEAQ (reference sequence). The CDR3 region is CASREAGDTQYF.

The chain carries TRBV25-1 and TRBJ2-1; the TCRdb call, TRBD2, lacks DNA for checking. The CDR3 sequence is 14 residues long. Germline-derived CDR1 and CDR2 are MGHDK and SYGVNS. The CDR3 sequence: CASRALTSVNEQFF.

V usage is TRBV10-3 and J usage is TRBJ1-1; TCRdb names TRBD1, which stays unverified in the absence of DNA. Germline CDR1 is ENHRY and CDR2 is SYGVKD. The CDR3 runs to 15 residues. The CDR3 spells CAISESRTYNTEAFF.

J is TRBJ1-2 and V is TRBV6-5. CDR3 length: 14 amino acids. CDR1 MNHEY and CDR2 SVGAGI come from the germline V gene. The CDR3 reads CASSTRRSNYGYTF.

The chain uses TRBV4-3 and TRBJ2-1; checking the TCRdb D call of TRBD1 is not possible without DNA. CDR3 length equals 15 residues. From germline, CDR1 is LGHNA and CDR2 YSLEER. Here the CDR3 reads CASSQDWDRDREQFF.

The chain uses TRBV11-2 and TRBJ2-5; no DNA is available, so the TRBD2 call from TCRdb remains unchecked. This CDR3 region has 15 residues. Germline lookup yields CDR1 SGHAT and CDR2 FQNNGV. The CDR3 protein is CASSLVAGEGETQYF.

The chain links TRBV7-2 to TRBJ2-7; checking the TCRdb D call of TRBD1 is not possible without DNA. The germline CDR1 and CDR2 sequences are SGHTA and FQGNSA. The CDR3 totals 13 residues. The CDR3 sequence: CASSLRQRDEQYF. The variable domain in full, with the rest retrieved from reference TRBV7-2 and TRBJ2-7, is GAGVSQSPSNKVTEKGKDVELRCDPISGHTALYWYRQSLGQGLEFLIYFQGNSAPDKSGLPSDRFSAERTGGSVSTLTIQRTQQEDSAVYLCASSLRQRDEQYFGPGTRLTVT.

J is TRBJ2-2 and V is TRBV29-1; checking the TCRdb D call of TRBD2 is not possible without DNA. Per germline, CDR1 SQVTM and CDR2 ANQGSEA. The CDR3 has 15 amino acids. CDR3 loop: CSVGLAELNTGELFF.

The chain is built from TRBV25-1 and TRBJ1-3. The CDR3 contains 14 residues. CDR1 is MGHDK and CDR2 is SYGVNS in the germline V gene. CDR3 region: CASTSGMTGNTIYF.